The present TCR beta chain was sequenced within a study of blood T cells in healthy people across ages. Whenever a sample was processed, at least 6.5 million PBMCs were isolated. A sample-barcoded 5' primer and a J-beta primer mix were used in a second PCR of roughly 7 to 11 cycles. TCRdb independently ran MiXCR on the 5' RACE reads; one entry per CDR3 protein. Of hundreds of thousands of distinct CDR3 sequences listed, more than 55% are singletons. This CDR3 is built from 14 residues. Trimming shortened V by 1 base and J by 2 bases, and 4 bases separated the two germline ends. CDR1 and CDR2 from the germline V gene are SGDLS and YYNGEE.

The sequence was obtained from a man aged 35-49 years in good health. The V call is TRBV9, the J call TRBJ2-6, with unresolved D. The sequencing input was blood. CDR3 bases: TGTGCCAGCAGCGTACGGGCTGGGGCCAACGTCCTGACTTTC. This sequence encodes CASSVRAGANVLTF.